Reported below is one T cell receptor (beta chain). The specificity of this receptor is unknown. Base qualities are missing; no much larger clone stands one base away. Per the germline V gene, SNHLY is the CDR1 and FYNNEI is the CDR2. The junction shows trimming of 0 bases on V and 3 bases on J, plus 15 bases between the germline ends. The CDR3 has 16 amino acids, counting the end cysteine and phenylalanine. Only the CDR3 portion is preserved as DNA: 48 bases, with reading frame beginning at the first base. These data originate in a study of Graves' ophthalmopathy and Graves' hyperthyroidism (dated by TCRdb to 2017 to 2018). Study-level background: Peripheral blood was collected at initial diagnosis, before any treatment. The study used signatures of the TCR beta repertoire to tell Graves' ophthalmopathy apart from Graves' hyperthyroidism and to predict which patients would progress to ophthalmopathy. In total, approximately 130 blood samples were TCR-sequenced: 40 to 45 ophthalmopathy, some 72 hyperthyroidism and some 17 hyperthyroidism-to-ophthalmopathy patients. To explore V-J signatures that separate ophthalmopathy from hyperthyroidism, a discovery set of about 96 patients was enrolled, consisting of about 43 with ophthalmopathy and some 59 with stable hyperthyroidism. An independent validation cohort comprised 18 hyperthyroidism patients and 15 to 17 patients who later progressed from hyperthyroidism to ophthalmopathy. In over 5 hyperthyroidism patients, the T-cell repertoire of thyroid tissue was compared with the T-cell repertoire of blood. Following sample collection, hyperthyroidism patients were given methimazole at a starting dose of 30 mg daily, and ophthalmopathy patients were given high-dose intravenous methylprednisolone. The approximately 98 discovery patients were randomly divided into training and test sets at a 7:3 ratio.

Points the paper makes about the study in general: In validation, the model predicted ophthalmopathy progression with nearly 71% sensitivity and less than 80% specificity; eleven to twelve predicted patients were CT-confirmed with GO in a median of approximately 6.5 months. Most expanded thyroid clonotypes with a frequency above 0.001 also appeared in blood, which suggests that blood repertoires may reflect the immune response in the thyroid. In cross-validation, the 13-signature model distinguished ophthalmopathy from stable hyperthyroidism with approximately 90% sensitivity and 81.08% specificity, while in the test set the corresponding values were about 80% and 75%. Sample size was not statistically predetermined, and group allocation was not concealed from the investigators.

The ophthalmopathy patients had moderately to severely active disease, with a Clinical Activity Score of 3 or higher, a NOSPECS grade of 4 or higher, and a disease duration of less than 3 months. Patients with other autoimmune diseases, uncontrolled infections, pregnancy or lactation were excluded. Clinical symptoms, serum thyroxine, TRAb, thyroid ultrasound and orbital computed tomography were used for diagnosis. PBMCs were isolated from around 10 ml of fresh peripheral blood by Ficoll-Paque density gradient centrifugation. Total RNA was extracted with Trizol reagent and quality-checked on an Agilent 2100 Bioanalyzer. For repertoire sequencing, the TCR beta CDR3 regions were amplified from RNA transcripts. A first-round RT-PCR used HTBI primers with the Qiagen OneStep RT-PCR kit, followed by a second-round multiplex PCR, size selection and purification. Sequencing of the libraries was carried out on an Illumina HiSeq2000 in paired-end mode with 100 bp reads. The authors' analysis ran thus. SOAPnuke was used to process the reads, removing any read that contained adapters or uncalled bases, had a mean Phred below 15, or lacked an exact match to the constant primer or identifier. COPE v1.2.5 was used to merge high-quality paired reads. Each unique nucleotide sequence was treated as a clonotype, and MiTCR v1.1 was used to align the clonotypes to the IMGT TRB V, D and J references. Only V-J combinations with frequency above 0.0001 were analysed, covering 98% to 99.2% of repertoires. A TCR clonal expansion and chaos score per V-J combination was defined as the ratio of F50 clonal expansion to chaos observed in the TCRdist matrix. Welch's t-statistics and random forest were used to reduce features to about a dozen V-J combinations, which were fed into a naive Bayes classifier. The similarity between thyroid and blood repertoires was quantified using the Morisita-Horn index. TCRdb applied fastp at Q25 and MiXCR to the public reads, then kept only in-frame beta chains. Merged by CDR3 protein, the rows form single entries marked with the most common genes and DNA. TCRdb assigned the V and J calls; the authors' analysis was not used. For this sample the table gives approximately 500,000 distinct CDR3 sequences, of which approximately 15% were detected only once. The ten largest account for more than 8.5% of the sample.

Sequencing input: blood. Here the chain combines TRBV2 and TRBJ2-7, with the D gene uncertain. The sequence came from a woman in her twenties or thirties with Graves' ophthalmopathy. Donor details come from another sample of the same person, matched by shared clones. The CDR3 in this case is CASSEALHGVRYEQYF. The bases are TGTGCCAGCAGTGAAGCGCTTCATGGTGTCCGCTACGAGCAGTACTTC. Supplemented by the reference TRBV2 and TRBJ2-7 proteins around the CDR3, the complete variable domain is EPEVTQTPSHQVTQMGQEVILRCVPISNHLYFYWYRQILGQKVEFLVSFYNNEISEKSEIFDDQFSVERPDGSNFTLKIRSTKLEDSAMYFCASSEALHGVRYEQYFGPGTRLTVT.